This TCR beta chain was retrieved from a study of T cells expressing NK-cell markers. Study at large: Serological testing identified most of the eight sequenced donors as HCMV-seropositive and one as seronegative.

Germline V CDR1 and CDR2: SGHRS, YFSETQ. This CDR3 has 16 residues. A remark on this clonotype: Its antigen is currently unknown.

The study's findings and limits: Once again these clonotypes came out on top in the CD3+CD56-NKG2C+ fraction of a few donors.

For each CDR3 protein, TCRdb gives one entry from its re-call of the 5' RACE reads, without DNA. Its clone listing holds roughly 160,000 distinct CDR3 sequences. This sequence originates from a woman between 18 and 69 years old in good health. V and J are TRBV5-1 and TRBJ2-1; the TCRdb D gene call, TRBD2, has no DNA to confirm it. The sequenced material came from blood T cells: a sorted CD56 or NKG2C T cell subset, CD4+ or CD8+ T cells, or bulk PBMC T cells (not recorded which). The CDR3 sequence: CASSLGGSGNYNEQFF.